This T cell receptor (beta chain) appears in the sequencing data of a study of technical replicates of blood from a few donors. Some clones are missing from TCRdb's copy, which holds only in-frame ones; the method was immunoSEQ multiplex PCR. The sample lists tens of thousands of clones, roughly 97% occurring once. The CDR3 totals 12 residues. The V gene's germline CDR1 is SGHDN and CDR2 FVKESK. Deletions cut 4 bases from V and 4 bases from J, with 5 bases between. This sequence originates from a human donor in good health. The sequenced sample was T cells isolated from PBMCs. The V gene is TRBV14, the J gene TRBJ2-1, with D unclear. The CDR3 loop reads CASSPYYNEQFF. Here the CDR3 DNA reads TGTGCCAGCAGCCCTTATTACAATGAGCAGTTCTTC.